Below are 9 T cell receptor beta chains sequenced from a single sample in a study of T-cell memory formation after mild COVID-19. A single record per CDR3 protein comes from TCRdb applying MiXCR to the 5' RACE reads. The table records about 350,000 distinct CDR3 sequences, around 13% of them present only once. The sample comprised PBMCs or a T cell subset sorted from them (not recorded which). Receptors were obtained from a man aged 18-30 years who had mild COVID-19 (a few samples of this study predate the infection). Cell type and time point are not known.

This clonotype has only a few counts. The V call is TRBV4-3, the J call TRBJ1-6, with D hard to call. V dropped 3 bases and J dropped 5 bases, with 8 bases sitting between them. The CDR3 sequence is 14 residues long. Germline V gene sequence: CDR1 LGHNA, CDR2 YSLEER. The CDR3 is CASSHPGNNSPLHF. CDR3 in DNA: TGCGCCAGCAGCCACCCGGGGAATAATTCACCCCTCCACTTT.

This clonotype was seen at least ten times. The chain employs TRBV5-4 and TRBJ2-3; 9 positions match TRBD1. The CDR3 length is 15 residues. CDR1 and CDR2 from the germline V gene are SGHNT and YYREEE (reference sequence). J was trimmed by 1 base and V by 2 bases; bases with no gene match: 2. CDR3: CASSLQGARTDTQYF. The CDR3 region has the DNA TGTGCCAGCAGCTTACAGGGGGCCCGCACAGATACGCAGTATTTT.

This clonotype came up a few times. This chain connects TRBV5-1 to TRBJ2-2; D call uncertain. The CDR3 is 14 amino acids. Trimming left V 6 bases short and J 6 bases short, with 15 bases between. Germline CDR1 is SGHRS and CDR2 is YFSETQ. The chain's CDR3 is CASTPFLGPGELFF. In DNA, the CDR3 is TGCGCCAGCACACCCTTCCTAGGTCCCGGGGAGCTGTTTTTT. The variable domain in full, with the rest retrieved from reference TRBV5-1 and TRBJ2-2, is KAGVTQTPRYLIKTRGQQVTLSCSPISGHRSVSWYQQTPGQGLQFLFEYFSETQRNKGNFPGRFSGRQFSNSRSEMNVSTLELGDSALYLCASTPFLGPGELFFGEGSRLTVL.

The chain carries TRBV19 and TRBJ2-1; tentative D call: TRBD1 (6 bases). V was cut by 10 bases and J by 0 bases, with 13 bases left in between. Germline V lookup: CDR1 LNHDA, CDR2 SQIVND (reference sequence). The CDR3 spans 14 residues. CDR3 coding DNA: TGTGCCACGAACCGACAGGACTCCTACAATGAGCAGTTCTTC. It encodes CATNRQDSYNEQFF.

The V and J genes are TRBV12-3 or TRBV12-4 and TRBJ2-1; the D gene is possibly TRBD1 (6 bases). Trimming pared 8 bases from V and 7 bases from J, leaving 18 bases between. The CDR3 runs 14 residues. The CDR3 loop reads CASSPGQGTNEQFF. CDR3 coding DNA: TGTGCCAGCTCACCCGGGCAGGGGACAAATGAGCAGTTCTTC.

Here the CDR3 reads CASSYHREAEQYV. The CDR3 DNA reads as TGTGCCAGCAGTTATCACAGGGAGGCCGAGCAGTACGTC. J is TRBJ2-7 and V is TRBV6-2 or TRBV6-3; D is perhaps TRBD1 or TRBD2 (6 bases each). The germline CDR1 and CDR2 sequences are MNHEY and SVGEGT. There are 13 residues in the CDR3. V was cut by 3 bases and J by 6 bases, with 12 bases left in between.

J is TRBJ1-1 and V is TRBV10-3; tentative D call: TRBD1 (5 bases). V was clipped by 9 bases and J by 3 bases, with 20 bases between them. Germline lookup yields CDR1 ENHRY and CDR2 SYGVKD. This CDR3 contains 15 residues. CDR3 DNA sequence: TGTGCCATTACCCGAGGGGCCGAGGGGTACACTGAAGCTTTCTTT. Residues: CAITRGAEGYTEAFF.

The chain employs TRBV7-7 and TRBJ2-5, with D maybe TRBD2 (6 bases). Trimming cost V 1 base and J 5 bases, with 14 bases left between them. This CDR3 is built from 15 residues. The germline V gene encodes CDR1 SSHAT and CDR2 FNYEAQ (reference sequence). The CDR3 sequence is CASSLVGSGAETQYF. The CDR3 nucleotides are TGTGCCAGCAGCTTAGTTGGTAGCGGTGCGGAGACCCAGTACTTC.

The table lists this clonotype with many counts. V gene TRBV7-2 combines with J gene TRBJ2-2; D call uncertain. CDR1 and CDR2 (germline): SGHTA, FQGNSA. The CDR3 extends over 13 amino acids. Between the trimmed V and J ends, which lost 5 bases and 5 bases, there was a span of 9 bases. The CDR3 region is CASSRWPTGELFF. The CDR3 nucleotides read TGTGCCAGCAGCCGTTGGCCGACCGGGGAGCTGTTTTTT. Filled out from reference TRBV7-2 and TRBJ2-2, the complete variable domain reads GAGVSQSPSNKVTEKGKDVELRCDPISGHTALYWYRQSLGQGLEFLIYFQGNSAPDKSGLPSDRFSAERTGGSVSTLTIQRTQQEDSAVYLCASSRWPTGELFFGEGSRLTVL.